This is a list of T cell receptor beta chains from one sample in a study of prognosis after radiotherapy for stage I lung cancer. TCRdb redid the calling of the multiplex PCR reads with MiXCR, one entry per CDR3 protein. The sample yields about 51,000 distinct CDR3 sequences, roughly 36% seen once. The sample consisted of PBMCs, taken before or after stereotactic body radiation therapy (not recorded which). The receptors here all came from a donor at least 50 years old with non-small cell lung cancer. Each CDR3 is given with its conserved first and last residue. The D gene is left open where the match is weak. Rows may omit the clone size; those that give it use once, few, many or a size class.

abundance: .
v_gene: TRBV12-3/TRBV12-4
j_gene: TRBJ1-1
d_gene: .
CDR3nt: TGTGCCAACACCCTCCGTGGAAAGGGATGGACTGAAGCTTTCTTT
CDR3aa: CANTLRGKGWTEAFF

abundance: .
v_gene: TRBV7-2
j_gene: TRBJ2-6
d_gene: .
CDR3nt: TGTGCCAGCAGCTTAGTGGGGGGATGGGCTGGGGCCAACGTCCTGACTTTC
CDR3aa: CASSLVGGWAGANVLTF

abundance: many
v_gene: TRBV28
j_gene: TRBJ2-7
d_gene: .
CDR3nt: TGTGCCAGCAGCCCGGGAACCTACGAGCAGTACTTC
CDR3aa: CASSPGTYEQYF

abundance: .
v_gene: TRBV3-1
j_gene: TRBJ1-2
d_gene: .
CDR3nt: TGTGCCAGCAGCCTTCGCACATCCCGAGGGGTTGTGCGGGGCTACACCTTC
CDR3aa: CASSLRTSRGVVRGYTF

abundance: .
v_gene: TRBV28
j_gene: TRBJ1-5
d_gene: .
CDR3nt: TGTGCCAGCAAGGTGGGGGTCACTAATCAGCCCCAGCATTTT
CDR3aa: CASKVGVTNQPQHF

abundance: .
v_gene: TRBV9
j_gene: TRBJ1-1
d_gene: .
CDR3nt: TGTGCCAGCAGCGTAGAGGGGGGGGGCCTTGGTGAAGCTTTCTTT
CDR3aa: CASSVEGGGLGEAFF

abundance: many
v_gene: TRBV5-1
j_gene: TRBJ2-1
d_gene: .
CDR3nt: TGCGCCAGCCGACAGGACCTCTACAATGAGCAGTTCTTC
CDR3aa: CASRQDLYNEQFF

abundance: many
v_gene: TRBV20-1
j_gene: TRBJ2-2
d_gene: .
CDR3nt: TGCAGTGCCCCATACAGGGCCACCGGGGAGCTGTTTTTT
CDR3aa: CSAPYRATGELFF

abundance: many
v_gene: TRBV5-1
j_gene: TRBJ2-1
d_gene: .
CDR3nt: TGCGCCAGCAGCTTGGCCGAGGTTGGTAATGAGCAGTTCTTC
CDR3aa: CASSLAEVGNEQFF

abundance: many
v_gene: TRBV3-1
j_gene: TRBJ2-5
d_gene: .
CDR3nt: TGTGCCAGCAGCCAAGCACAGGGCCGGGAGACCCAGTACTTC
CDR3aa: CASSQAQGRETQYF